The source of this TCR beta chain is a study of blood T cell repertoires in COVID-19. Study as a whole: COVID-19 samples, acute and convalescent, were from the United States, Italy and Spain. From T cells, B-cell-depleted T cells, or PBMCs came the material, which was cDNA or gDNA.

After removal of 5 bases from V and 8 bases from J, the junction contained 9 bases not matched to a gene. CDR1 and CDR2 from the germline V gene are MNHEY and SVGAGI. There are 14 residues in the CDR3. Authors' methods: It was from reference gene primer amplification that nucleated cell counts were estimated. Method: immunoSEQ multiplex PCR; TCRdb's copy keeps in-frame clones and lacks some. V and J calls and clone size are given by that table; D and trimming were obtained from the DNA. This table has 300,000 to 450,000 clones, 85% appearing once. The sequencing sample was made of peripheral blood. This sequence was found in a woman younger than 35 with acute or convalescent COVID-19. V gene TRBV6-5 combines with J gene TRBJ1-2, with 9 bases matching TRBD1. The CDR3 sequence is CASSTPGQGYGYTF. The CDR3 bases are TGTGCCAGCAGTACCCCGGGACAGGGTTACGGCTACACCTTC.